This paragraph reports one TCR beta chain. This record comes from a study of cytomegalovirus exposure and HLA in healthy donors. Assay: immunoSEQ multiplex PCR; the TCRdb copy retains only in-frame clones and omits some. The sample consists of 140,000 or so clones, approximately 91% of them appearing once. The CDR3 loop spans 14 amino acids. Unmatched junction bases numbered 7, after V lost 4 bases and J lost 8 bases. Germline V gene data show CDR1 as MGHDK and CDR2 as SYGVNS. The sequenced sample consisted of PBMCs. The sequence came from a man aged 18 to 35 in good health and CMV-seronegative. The rearrangement uses TRBV25-1 and TRBJ2-1; 8 bases match TRBD2. Written as DNA, the CDR3 is TGTGCCAGCAGTGCCCGGACTAGCATCCATGAGCAGTTCTTC. Translating gives CASSARTSIHEQFF.